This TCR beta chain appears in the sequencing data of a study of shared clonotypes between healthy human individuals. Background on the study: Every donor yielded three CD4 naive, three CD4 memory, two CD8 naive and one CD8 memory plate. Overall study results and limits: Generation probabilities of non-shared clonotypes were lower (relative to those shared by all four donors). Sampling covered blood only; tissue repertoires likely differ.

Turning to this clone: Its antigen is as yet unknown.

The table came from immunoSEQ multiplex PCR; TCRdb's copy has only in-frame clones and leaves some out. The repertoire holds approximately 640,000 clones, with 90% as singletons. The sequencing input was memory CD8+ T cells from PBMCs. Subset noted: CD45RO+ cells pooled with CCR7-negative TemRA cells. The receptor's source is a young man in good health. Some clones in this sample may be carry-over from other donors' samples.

CDR3 loop: CASSLVLTYRGETQYF. CDR3 nucleotide sequence: TGTGCCAGTAGTCTAGTTCTTACTTACCGCGGGGAGACCCAGTACTTC. The V call is TRBV19, the J call TRBJ2-5, with D maybe TRBD2 (5 bases). Germline CDR1 reads LNHDA; CDR2 reads SQIVND (reference sequence). The CDR3 is made up of 16 amino acids. The V end was cut by 5 bases, the J end by 5 bases, with 21 bases between.